The clone carrying this T cell receptor (beta chain) has more than one count but fewer than ten. Antigen unknown. The data were taken from a study of blood T cells in healthy people across ages. Findings and limits, study-wide: Relative to aged donors, long-lived donors carried more naive CD4+ cells and displayed higher diversity.

Trimming left V 0 bases short and J 2 bases short, with 9 bases between. Germline CDR1 SGHRS, CDR2 YFSETQ. This CDR3 has 14 amino acids. The second PCR ran roughly 7 to 12 cycles with a sample-barcoded 5' primer and J-beta primers. TCRdb redid the calling of the 5' RACE reads with MiXCR, one entry per CDR3 protein. This table has over 450,000 distinct CDR3 sequences, about 24% appearing once. The sample was also linked to a second study, of T cells of mothers and their children. Turning to that study: For cDNA synthesis, the complete extracted RNA was used (about 1.4 ug per 15 ul).

Material for sequencing was blood. This receptor was identified in a boy under 18 in good health. V gene TRBV5-1 combines with J gene TRBJ2-7; D remains ambiguous. CDR3 nucleotide sequence: TGCGCCAGCAGCTTGGCCATAAACACCTACGAGCAGTACTTC. As protein: CASSLAINTYEQYF. The full variable domain, with the rest looked up from reference TRBV5-1 and TRBJ2-7, is KAGVTQTPRYLIKTRGQQVTLSCSPISGHRSVSWYQQTPGQGLQFLFEYFSETQRNKGNFPGRFSGRQFSNSRSEMNVSTLELGDSALYLCASSLAINTYEQYFGPGTRLTVT.